This T cell receptor (beta chain) was sequenced for a study of blood T cell repertoires in COVID-19. CDR1 and CDR2 from the germline V gene are MRHNA and SNTAGT. The trim removed 0 bases at V and 4 bases at J, leaving 0 bases unmatched. The CDR3 contains 14 residues. Those enrolled, adults aged about 18 to 89 years, came from around 24 US areas. Here immunoSEQ multiplex PCR was the method, and the copy in TCRdb shows in-frame clones only, minus some. The sample lists about 260,000 clones; around four fifths were seen once. This clone is termed medium-sized. This TCR derives from a man aged 25 to 40 with acute COVID-19. Material for sequencing was PBMCs or T cells enriched from blood (not recorded which). The chain couples TRBV6-4 to TRBJ2-3, with 8 bases identical to TRBD1. CDR3 sequence (DNA): TGTGCCAGCAGTGACTCACAGGGGGCAGATACGCAGTATTTT. It codes for CASSDSQGADTQYF.